Presented here are 6 T cell receptor beta chains from one specimen sequenced in a study of STAT3 mutations in large granular lymphocyte leukemia. TCRdb keeps only in-frame clones here, not all; method: immunoSEQ multiplex PCR. The sample contains approximately 10,000 clones, around 59% of which appear only once. Notes on the study in general: At least one immunodominant TCR beta clonotype appeared in every T-cell large granular lymphocyte leukemia patient.

These TCRs are of unknown antigen specificity. The sequencing input was peripheral blood mononuclear cells. The receptors were gathered from a boy younger than 18 with T-cell large granular lymphocyte leukemia. Some clones in this sample may be carry-over from other donors' samples.

This chain joins TRBV25-1 and TRBJ2-7; no clear D. Germline V lookup: CDR1 MGHDK, CDR2 SYGVNS. Trimming took 6 bases from V and 7 from J, leaving 13 bases between them. The CDR3 runs to 12 residues. Here the CDR3 reads CASRQVWEEQYF. The CDR3 DNA follows: TGTGCCAGCAGGCAGGTCTGGGAAGAGCAGTACTTC.

This sequence joins TRBV5-1 and TRBJ2-6; 7 nucleotides match TRBD1. The trim removed 0 bases at V and 0 bases at J, leaving 9 bases unmatched. CDR1 and CDR2 (germline): SGHRS, YFSETQ. The CDR3 runs 19 residues. The CDR3 DNA reads as TGCGCCAGCAGCTTGGGGGACAGTTTGTCCGGCTCTGGGGCCAACGTCCTGACTTTC. The encoded protein is CASSLGDSLSGSGANVLTF.

The V call is TRBV25-1, the J call TRBJ2-3, with D perhaps TRBD2 (6 bases). V was clipped by 4 bases and J by 6 bases, with 17 bases between them. CDR1 MGHDK and CDR2 SYGVNS come from the germline V gene. This CDR3 region has 15 residues. The DNA of the CDR3 is TGTGCCAGCAGTGGGGGGGTGCTTCAAGGCGATACGCAGTATTTT. Its translation: CASSGGVLQGDTQYF.

V gene TRBV5-1 combines with J gene TRBJ1-1; no clear D gene. This CDR3 comprises 17 residues. CDR1 is SGHRS, CDR2 YFSETQ, per germline. Trimming removed 4 bases at V and 1 base at J, with 20 bases between. CDR3 sequence: CASSPNDRVSPNTEAFF. The CDR3 coding sequence is TGCGCCAGCAGCCCTAATGATCGGGTCTCCCCGAACACTGAAGCTTTCTTT.

This clone was seen a handful of times. The chain combines TRBV18 with TRBJ1-5; D is unclear. In germline, CDR1 is KGHSH, CDR2 LQKENI. V was shortened by 3 bases and J by 0 bases, with 6 bases between the two germline ends. The CDR3 totals 14 residues. The CDR3 protein is CASSPKYSNQPQHF. The CDR3 nucleotides read TGTGCCAGCTCACCCAAATATAGCAATCAGCCCCAGCATTTT.

This clone was detected only a few times. J is TRBJ2-1 and V is TRBV7-2, with TRBD2 matching over 8 bases. Trimming took 4 bases from V and 6 from J; bases not matched to a gene: 8. This CDR3 comprises 15 residues. The V gene's germline CDR1 is SGHTA and CDR2 FQGNSA. CDR3 DNA: TGTGCCAGCAGCTACCGGGGGGGGCAGTCCAATGAGCAGTTCTTC. This translates into CASSYRGGQSNEQFF.